The subject of this entry is one TCR beta chain. V gave up 1 base and J gave up 5 bases; unmatched junction bases: 3. CDR1 is SGHNT and CDR2 is YYREEE in the germline V gene (reference sequence). This CDR3 is 16 amino acids long. Libraries were prepared by immunoSEQ multiplex PCR; TCRdb keeps only in-frame clonotypes and omits some of them. The sample has approximately 93,000 clones, 85% seen once. These data originate in a study of glioma-infiltrating T cells after dendritic cell vaccination. The time point: after dendritic cell vaccination, including at tumor progression/relapse. The clonotype was recovered from a human donor with glioblastoma. V gene TRBV5-4 combines with J gene TRBJ2-3; TRBD2 aligns across 14 bases. Sequencing used blood, obtained after dendritic cell vaccination. The CDR3 region has the DNA TGTGCCAGCAGCTTGACGGGACTAGCGGGAGTAGATACGCAGTATTTT. This encodes CASSLTGLAGVDTQYF.